This TCR beta chain was identified in a study of siplizumab effects on memory and regulatory T cells. This CDR3 has 14 amino acids. Germline V lookup: CDR1 SQVTM, CDR2 ANQGSEA. The V and J ends lost 3 bases and 4 bases respectively, with 15 bases between them. TCRdb's copy holds only in-frame clones and misses some; the assay was immunoSEQ multiplex PCR. The sample lists some 70,000 clones; approximately 89% were seen once. The sequencing input was Tregs sorted from blood. The receptor was derived from a human donor in good health. The chain combines TRBV29-1 with TRBJ1-2, with D hard to call. This CDR3 reads CSVEVADLSYGYTF. The DNA for the CDR3 is TGCAGCGTTGAGGTCGCGGATTTGTCCTATGGCTACACCTTC.